A selection of T cell receptor beta chains follows, all from one sample in a study of blood T cell repertoires in COVID-19. Profiling relied on immunoSEQ multiplex PCR, and the TCRdb table lists in-frame clones only, not all of them. The data contain some 490,000 clones, less than 90% of them singletons. The material sequenced was PBMCs or T cells enriched from blood (not recorded which). These receptor sequences come from an older woman who had recovered from COVID-19. Each CDR3 is given with its conserved first and last residue. The D gene is left open where the match is weak. Not every row has a clone size; where given, it reads once, few, many or a size class.

J | D | V | size | CDR3 | DNA
TRBJ2-5 | - | TRBV5-1 | - | CASSLSIQETQYF | TGCGCCAGCAGCTTGAGCATTCAAGAGACCCAGTACTTC
TRBJ2-2 | TRBD2 | TRBV27 | - | CASSPRGGGELFF | TGTGCCAGCAGTCCTCGGGGGGGCGGGGAGCTGTTTTTT
TRBJ1-1 | TRBD1 | TRBV7-9 | once | CASSLGSGTESTAFF | TGTGCCAGCAGCTTAGGGTCCGGGACAGAGTCTACAGCTTTCTTT
TRBJ2-5 | TRBD1 | TRBV5-1 | once | CASTLGQGETQYF | TGCGCCAGCACCCTCGGACAGGGTGAGACCCAGTACTTC
TRBJ2-7 | - | TRBV19 | few | CASSNQGNIYEQYF | TGTGCCAGTAGTAACCAGGGGAATATCTACGAGCAGTACTTC
TRBJ2-1 | TRBD1 | TRBV19 | - | CASSMGTGLGDEQFF | TGTGCCAGTAGTATGGGGACAGGGCTAGGGGATGAGCAGTTCTTC
TRBJ2-1 | TRBD2 | TRBV13 | - | CASSLDGTGGYNEQFF | TGTGCCAGCAGCTTAGATGGGACGGGAGGTTACAATGAGCAGTTCTTC
TRBJ2-1 | TRBD1 | TRBV5-8 | - | CASSSKSGGLPYNEQFF | TGTGCCAGCAGCTCTAAATCAGGGGGCCTTCCCTACAATGAGCAGTTCTTC
TRBJ2-1 | - | TRBV10-3 | - | CAISETQWVNEQFF | TGTGCCATCAGTGAGACACAGTGGGTCAATGAGCAGTTCTTC
TRBJ2-2 | - | TRBV19 | - | CASSIDGTSITGELFF | TGTGCCAGTAGTATAGATGGGACAAGCATCACCGGGGAGCTGTTTTTT
TRBJ1-2 | - | TRBV19 | - | CASSLGSGYGYTF | TGTGCCAGTAGTCTTGGTTCGGGGTATGGCTACACCTTC
TRBJ2-4 | - | TRBV14 | - | CASSPRMGHIQYF | TGTGCCAGCAGCCCCCGCATGGGGCACATTCAGTACTTC
TRBJ1-1 | - | TRBV4-1 | - | CASSQDGGHTEAFF | TGCGCCAGCAGCCAAGACGGCGGGCACACTGAAGCTTTCTTT
TRBJ2-5 | - | TRBV15 | - | CATSRDSPPVETQYF | TGTGCCACCAGCAGAGATTCTCCCCCCGTTGAGACCCAGTACTTC
TRBJ1-1 | - | TRBV19 | - | CASSLGTLGDTEAFF | TGTGCCAGTAGTCTTGGGACATTAGGGGACACTGAAGCTTTCTTT
TRBJ2-5 | - | TRBV7-6 | - | CASSLAYRDQETQYF | TGTGCCAGCAGCTTAGCATACAGGGACCAAGAGACCCAGTACTTC
TRBJ2-5 | - | TRBV5-6 | - | CASSTPGAGVETQYF | TGTGCCAGCAGCACCCCCGGGGCAGGGGTGGAGACCCAGTACTTC
TRBJ2-7 | - | TRBV10-3 | once | CAISESSGRVNEQYF | TGTGCCATCAGTGAGTCATCCGGGCGGGTGAACGAGCAGTACTTC
TRBJ2-4 | TRBD1 | TRBV7-2 | once | CASSLIRTGENIQYF | TGTGCCAGCAGCTTAATTAGAACAGGGGAAAACATTCAGTACTTC
TRBJ1-1 | TRBD1 | TRBV5-1 | - | CASNQGVNTEAFF | TGCGCCAGCAATCAGGGGGTGAACACTGAAGCTTTCTTT
TRBJ1-3 | - | TRBV23-1 | - | CASRPNRPNWDTIYF | TGCGCCAGCAGGCCAAACAGGCCTAATTGGGACACCATATATTTT
TRBJ2-1 | TRBD2 | TRBV5-4 | - | CASSDGTSGAEQFF | TGTGCCAGCAGCGATGGGACTAGCGGGGCCGAGCAGTTCTTC
TRBJ1-2 | - | TRBV5-4 | - | CASSYSGASYGYTF | TGTGCCAGCAGCTATTCAGGGGCTAGCTATGGCTACACCTTC
TRBJ1-1 | - | TRBV7-9 | few | CASGIGVIGTEAFF | TGTGCCAGCGGAATAGGGGTGATTGGGACTGAAGCTTTCTTT
TRBJ2-1 | TRBD2 | TRBV6-5 | once | CASRGAGLNEQFF | TGTGCCAGCAGGGGAGCGGGGCTGAATGAGCAGTTCTTC
TRBJ1-1 | - | TRBV6-5 | - | CASSYRLSTEAFF | TGTGCCAGCAGTTACCGTCTCAGCACTGAAGCTTTCTTT
TRBJ2-1 | TRBD1 | TRBV30 | - | CAWSLPYGPTGVPFNEQFF | TGTGCCTGGAGTCTACCCTACGGCCCTACAGGGGTCCCTTTTAATGAGCAGTTCTTC
TRBJ1-4 | TRBD1 | TRBV7-8 | - | CASSGRTGSYFANEKLFF | TGTGCCAGCAGTGGTAGGACAGGGAGTTATTTTGCTAATGAAAAACTGTTTTTT
TRBJ2-1 | TRBD2 | TRBV11-2 | once | CASSLGPGGGYNEQFF | TGTGCCAGCAGCTTAGGGCCTGGCGGGGGCTACAATGAGCAGTTCTTC
TRBJ1-3 | TRBD1 | TRBV19 | once | CASSIGGTGSGNTIYF | TGTGCCAGTAGTATCGGCGGGACAGGCTCTGGAAACACCATATATTTT
TRBJ2-1 | TRBD1 | TRBV5-8 | - | CASPTARDRAYNEQFF | TGTGCCAGCCCTACCGCCCGGGACAGGGCCTACAATGAGCAGTTCTTC
TRBJ1-3 | TRBD1 | TRBV30 | - | CAWTSGTGVNTIYF | TGTGCCTGGACCTCCGGGACAGGGGTAAACACCATATATTTT
TRBJ2-7 | - | TRBV10-1 | - | CASSAGLPYEQYF | TGCGCCAGCAGTGCAGGCTTACCCTACGAGCAGTACTTC
TRBJ2-5 | TRBD2 | TRBV2 | once | CASSDNPSGGPGETQYF | TGTGCCAGCAGTGATAACCCTAGCGGGGGGCCCGGGGAGACCCAGTACTTC
TRBJ1-4 | - | TRBV4-1 | - | CASSQDSAGRNEKLFF | TGCGCCAGCAGCCAAGATTCGGCAGGGCGGAATGAAAAACTGTTTTTT
TRBJ2-3 | - | TRBV28 | once | CASSLGALNTDTQYF | TGTGCCAGCAGTTTAGGGGCCTTAAACACAGATACGCAGTATTTT
TRBJ2-2 | TRBD2 | TRBV19 | - | CASKTGGDGELFF | TGTGCCAGTAAGACGGGGGGTGACGGGGAGCTGTTTTTT
TRBJ1-6 | - | TRBV7-6 | - | CASSSIPTGWGSPLHF | TGTGCCAGCAGCTCAATCCCCACAGGGTGGGGGTCACCCCTCCACTTT
TRBJ1-5 | TRBD1 | TRBV19 | - | CATAFGQGAVQPQHF | TGTGCCACCGCCTTCGGACAGGGGGCGGTTCAGCCCCAGCATTTT
TRBJ1-4 | TRBD1 | TRBV5-1 | - | CASSSYGTANEKLFF | TGCGCCAGCAGCTCCTACGGGACAGCTAATGAAAAACTGTTTTTT
TRBJ1-2 | - | TRBV12-3/TRBV12-4 | - | CASSRGVWDGYTF | TGTGCCAGCAGTCGGGGGGTTTGGGATGGCTACACCTTC
TRBJ1-3 | TRBD1 | TRBV6-1 | few | CASSELGDSGGSIYF | TGTGCCAGCAGTGAACTGGGGGACAGTGGAGGCTCCATATATTTT
TRBJ1-2 | TRBD1 | TRBV2 | - | CASRTTGGPYGYTF | TGTGCCAGCAGGACTACAGGGGGCCCCTATGGCTACACCTTC
TRBJ1-1 | TRBD1 | TRBV27 | - | CASSSRDRGRGMGSYTEAFF | TGTGCCAGCAGTTCACGGGACAGGGGTCGGGGAATGGGTTCATACACTGAAGCTTTCTTT
TRBJ1-5 | TRBD1 | TRBV6-1 | - | CASSERDRGYQPQHF | TGTGCCAGCAGTGAACGGGACAGGGGATATCAGCCCCAGCATTTT